This TCR beta chain was captured in a study of blood T cell repertoires in COVID-19. Overall study context: In each case, the material was cDNA or gDNA derived from T cells, B-cell-depleted T cells, or PBMCs.

The CDR3 totals 15 residues. Germline trimming cut 6 bases from V and 2 bases from J; bases unmatched to any gene: 7. In germline, CDR1 is SGHRS, CDR2 YFSETQ. Method: immunoSEQ multiplex PCR; TCRdb's copy keeps in-frame clones and lacks some. The repertoire holds 250,000 or so clones, with 84% as singletons. This sequence joins TRBV5-1 and TRBJ2-5, with 10 bases fitting TRBD1. The TCR originated in a woman in her thirties or forties who had recovered from COVID-19. Specimen: peripheral blood. This chain's CDR3 is CASTEGTGVQETQYF. The CDR3 bases are TGCGCCAGCACAGAGGGGACAGGGGTACAAGAGACCCAGTACTTC. Combining the CDR3 with reference TRBV5-1 and TRBJ2-5 gives the whole variable domain KAGVTQTPRYLIKTRGQQVTLSCSPISGHRSVSWYQQTPGQGLQFLFEYFSETQRNKGNFPGRFSGRQFSNSRSEMNVSTLELGDSALYLCASTEGTGVQETQYFGPGTRLLVL.